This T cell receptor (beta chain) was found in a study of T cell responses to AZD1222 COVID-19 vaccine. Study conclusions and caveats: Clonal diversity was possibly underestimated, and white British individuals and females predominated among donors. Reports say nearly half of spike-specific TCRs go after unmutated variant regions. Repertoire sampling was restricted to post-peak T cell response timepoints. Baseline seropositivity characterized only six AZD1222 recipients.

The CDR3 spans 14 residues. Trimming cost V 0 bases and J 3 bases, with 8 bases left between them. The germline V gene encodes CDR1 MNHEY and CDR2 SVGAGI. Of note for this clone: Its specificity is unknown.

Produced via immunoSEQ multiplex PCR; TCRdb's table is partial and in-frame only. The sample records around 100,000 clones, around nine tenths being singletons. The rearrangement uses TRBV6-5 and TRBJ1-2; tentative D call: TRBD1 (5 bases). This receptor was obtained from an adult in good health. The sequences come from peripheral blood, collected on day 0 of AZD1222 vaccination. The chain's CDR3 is CASSYSGGDYGYTF. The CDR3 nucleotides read TGTGCCAGCAGTTACTCTGGGGGAGACTATGGCTACACCTTC.